This record looks at one T cell receptor beta chain sequence and its context. The target antigen is unknown. The data stem from a study of early T cells in non-severe SARS-CoV-2 infection. In the study overall: Bulk RNA taken from unsorted whole blood was sequenced, leaving chains unpaired. General study findings and limits: Private and CD4 specificities were missed by VDJdb matching, which favored anti-spike CD8 responses.

Individual cDNA molecules were tagged with unique molecular identifiers, the study reported. TCRdb reprocessed the 5' RACE reads with MiXCR, giving one entry per CDR3 protein. This table has fewer than 40,000 distinct CDR3 sequences, around 6.6% appearing once. V shed 3 bases, J shed 3 bases, and the junction held 6 bases outside the gene matches. This CDR3 is 16 amino acids long. The germline V gene has CDR1 SGHRS and CDR2 YFSETQ. The sequence was obtained from an adult who was a healthcare worker with PCR-confirmed SARS-CoV-2 infection or an uninfected control (not recorded which). The sequencing sample was made of whole blood. The rearrangement joins TRBV5-1 to TRBJ1-1; 12 bases map to TRBD1. The CDR3 protein is CASSYWDRGPDTEAFF. CDR3 bases: TGCGCCAGCAGCTACTGGGACAGGGGGCCCGACACTGAAGCTTTCTTT.